The 5 T cell receptor beta chains below come from one sample, sequenced in a study of cytomegalovirus exposure and HLA in healthy donors. Amplification used 60 Vbeta primers and 13 Jbeta primers. Clones were read by immunoSEQ multiplex PCR, and TCRdb kept only the in-frame ones, dropping some. Of 160,000 or so clones in the sample, around 82% were seen once. The specimen was PBMCs. The receptors here all came from a woman aged 45 to 65 in good health and CMV-seropositive.

The sample holds a few counts of this clone. The chain employs TRBV5-5 and TRBJ1-4; TRBD1 matches at 9 bases. Germline CDR1 is SGHKS and CDR2 is YYEKEE (reference sequence). This CDR3 is 17 amino acids long. V lost 1 base, J lost 5 bases, and 9 bases stayed unmatched. The CDR3 DNA sequence: TGTGCCAGCAGCTTGTACGCCCCGGGACAGGGAAATGAAAAACTGTTTTTT. Its protein is CASSLYAPGQGNEKLFF.

V gene TRBV4-1 combines with J gene TRBJ2-3; 8 nucleotides match TRBD1. Trimming took 3 bases from V and 3 from J; bases not matched to a gene: 2. Germline V gives CDR1 MGHRA, CDR2 YSYEKL. This CDR3 contains 14 residues. CDR3 sequence reads: CASSHRDRTDTQYF. The CDR3 coding sequence is TGCGCCAGCAGCCACCGGGACAGGACAGATACGCAGTATTTT.

The chain has TRBV19 and TRBJ2-7, with 7 positions matching TRBD1. The CDR3 length is 14 residues. From germline, CDR1 is LNHDA and CDR2 SQIVND (reference sequence). Trimming at V came to 4 bases and at J to 4 bases, leaving 7 bases not matched to a gene. The CDR3 loop reads CASSTQTGPYEQYF. The CDR3 bases are TGTGCCAGTAGTACCCAGACAGGGCCGTACGAGCAGTACTTC. The whole variable domain, remainder taken from reference TRBV19 and TRBJ2-7, is DGGITQSPKYLFRKEGQNVTLSCEQNLNHDAMYWYRQDPGQGLRLIYYSQIVNDFQKGDIAEGYSVSREKKESFPLTVTSAQKNPTAFYLCASSTQTGPYEQYFGPGTRLTVT.

This sequence joins TRBV6-6 and TRBJ2-1, with D possibly TRBD1 on 6 matching bases. Germline V gene data show CDR1 as MNHNY and CDR2 as SVGAGI (reference sequence). This CDR3 contains 14 residues. V lost 5 bases, J lost 12 bases, and 20 bases lay in between. The CDR3 region has the DNA TGTGCCAGCAGTCAAAACCGGGACAATAGCTGGCAGTTCTTC. Residues: CASSQNRDNSWQFF.

DNA for the CDR3: TGTGCCAGCAGCTTAGTTTGGGGGGGGAGCACTGAAGCTTTCTTT. Translated, it gives CASSLVWGGSTEAFF. V and J are TRBV7-2 and TRBJ1-1, with D perhaps matching TRBD1 (5 bases). CDR1 and CDR2 from the germline V gene are SGHTA and FQGNSA. The CDR3 loop spans 15 amino acids. V was trimmed by 1 base and J by 4 bases, leaving 13 bases between them.